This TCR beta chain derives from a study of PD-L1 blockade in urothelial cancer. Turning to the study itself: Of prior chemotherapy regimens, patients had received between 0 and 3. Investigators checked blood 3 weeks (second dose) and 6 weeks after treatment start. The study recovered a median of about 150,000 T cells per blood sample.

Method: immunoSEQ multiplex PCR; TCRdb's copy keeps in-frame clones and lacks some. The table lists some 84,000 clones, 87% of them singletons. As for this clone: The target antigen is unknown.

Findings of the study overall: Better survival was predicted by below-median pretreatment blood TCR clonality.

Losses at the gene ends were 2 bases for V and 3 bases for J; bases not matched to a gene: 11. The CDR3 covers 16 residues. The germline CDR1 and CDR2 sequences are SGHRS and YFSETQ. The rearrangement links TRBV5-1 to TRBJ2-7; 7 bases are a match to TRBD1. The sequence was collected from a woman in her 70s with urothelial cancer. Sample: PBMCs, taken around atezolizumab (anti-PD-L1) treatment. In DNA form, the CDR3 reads TGCGCCAGCAGCTTTTTACCCGGGACAGAGAACTACGAGCAGTACTTC. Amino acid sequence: CASSFLPGTENYEQYF.